Ten or more counts support the clone carrying this T cell receptor beta chain. Its antigen is as yet unknown. V lost 0 bases to trimming and J lost 4 bases, with 12 bases between them. The CDR3 is 15 amino acids. Germline V lookup: CDR1 MNHNY, CDR2 SVGAGI (reference sequence). The sample comes from a study of early T cells in non-severe SARS-CoV-2 infection. Looking at the study overall: It was bulk RNA from unsorted whole blood that was sequenced, and the chains were unpaired. Study results and limitations: VDJdb matching, biased toward anti-spike CD8 responses, missed private and CD4 specificities.

Unique molecular identifiers (one per individual cDNA molecule) were attached. From the 5' RACE reads, TCRdb called clonotypes with MiXCR, one entry per CDR3 protein. The sample includes some 30,000 distinct CDR3 sequences, roughly 3.9% seen only once; the top ten take approximately 8%. Sequencing was performed on whole blood. This TCR was recovered from an adult who was a healthcare worker with PCR-confirmed SARS-CoV-2 infection or an uninfected control (not recorded which). The chain joins TRBV6-6 to TRBJ1-1, with D uncertain. CDR3 loop: CASSYSNIGTTEAFF. The CDR3, as DNA: TGTGCCAGCAGTTACTCGAATATCGGTACCACTGAAGCTTTCTTT.